The 27 T cell receptor beta chains below come from one sample, sequenced in a study of early T cells in non-severe SARS-CoV-2 infection. TCRdb re-called the 5' RACE reads through MiXCR, storing one row per CDR3 protein. The sample lists over 50,000 distinct CDR3 sequences, approximately 9% occurring once. Sequenced sample: whole blood. These receptors all come from an adult who was a healthcare worker with PCR-confirmed SARS-CoV-2 infection or an uninfected control (not recorded which).

This clonotype showed up many times. The chain couples TRBV20-1 to TRBJ2-1; 9 bases fit TRBD2. This CDR3 region has 16 residues. Germline V CDR1 and CDR2: DFQATT, SNEGSKA (reference sequence). The J segment lost 11 bases and the V segment lost 3 bases, leaving 17 bases of the junction unmatched. Here the CDR3 DNA reads TGCAGTGCTAGTGATAGGGGGACTAGCCGCAATTATAAGCAGTTCTTC. Protein sequence: CSASDRGTSRNYKQFF.

V is TRBV30 and J is TRBJ1-6; unclear D gene. Germline V gives CDR1 GTSNPN, CDR2 SVGIG (reference sequence). The CDR3 is made up of 14 amino acids. Trimming took off 0 bases at V and 8 bases at J, with 11 bases between the two ends. CDR3 bases: TGTGCCTGGAGTGTACGCGGTTGGGATTCACCCCTCCACTTT. Protein: CAWSVRGWDSPLHF.

This clonotype was seen repeatedly, ten times or more. This rearrangement joins TRBV12-3 or TRBV12-4 to TRBJ1-1, with D hard to call. Trimming cost V 1 base and J 1 base, with 1 base left between them. The CDR3 is 12 amino acids. The CDR3 sequence is CASSLENTEAFF. The CDR3 DNA reads as TGTGCCAGCAGTTTAGAGAACACTGAAGCTTTCTTT.

This clonotype was observed at least ten times. This chain connects TRBV5-6 to TRBJ1-1, with D tentatively TRBD1 (6 bases). The V end lost 4 bases, the J end lost 0 bases, and 13 bases lay between the germline ends. This CDR3 comprises 15 residues. Germline lookup yields CDR1 SGHDT and CDR2 YYEEEE. CDR3 loop: CASSPWTEMNTEAFF. The CDR3 DNA is TGTGCCAGCAGCCCCTGGACAGAAATGAACACTGAAGCTTTCTTT.

The table lists this clonotype with many counts. The genes are TRBV7-8 and TRBJ1-1; D remains unclear. Trimming cost V 3 bases and J 5 bases, with 10 bases left between them. CDR3 length: 13 amino acids. Germline V CDR1 and CDR2: SGHVS, FQNEAQ. In nucleotides, the CDR3 is TGTGCCAGCAGCTTCAGTATGTGGACTGAAGCTTTCTTT. Encoded protein: CASSFSMWTEAFF.

In its sample, this clonotype was seen a few times. The J gene is TRBJ2-3, the V gene TRBV7-3, with unresolved D. Germline assignment: CDR1 SGHTA and CDR2 FQGTGA. Trimming shortened V by 5 bases and J by 2 bases, and 8 bases separated the two germline ends. This CDR3 has 13 residues. The CDR3 sequence is CASSRRNTDTQYF. In DNA, the CDR3 is TGTGCCAGCAGCCGACGTAACACAGATACGCAGTATTTT.

J is TRBJ1-1 and V is TRBV5-5; no definite D call. Germline CDR1 and CDR2: SGHKS and YYEKEE (reference sequence). This CDR3 spans 15 amino acids. The V gene lost 4 bases and the J gene lost 5 bases, with 18 bases spanning the gap. The CDR3 protein is CASSQTPRTRTEAFF. The CDR3 DNA is TGTGCCAGCAGCCAAACACCTCGAACCAGGACTGAAGCTTTCTTT.

This clonotype was seen at least ten times. This chain joins TRBV19 and TRBJ2-3, with 15 bases aligning to TRBD2. The CDR3 totals 16 residues. Per germline, CDR1 LNHDA and CDR2 SQIVND (reference sequence). The junction had 8 bases not matched to a gene; V was cut back by 7 bases and J by 6 bases. This chain's CDR3 is CASTQGLAGGKDTQYF. In nucleotides, the CDR3 is TGTGCCAGTACCCAGGGACTAGCGGGGGGTAAGGATACGCAGTATTTT.

This clonotype showed up many times. The V and J genes are TRBV21-1 and TRBJ2-2. TRBV21-1 is a pseudogene. The CDR3 length is 14 residues. CDR3: CASSHRPGTGELFF. As DNA, the CDR3 is TGTGCCAGCAGCCACAGACCAGGAACCGGGGAGCTGTTTTTT.

This clonotype has at least ten counts. This chain joins TRBV19 and TRBJ2-5; a possible D gene is TRBD1 (6 bases). Deletions cut 2 bases from V and 0 bases from J, with 7 bases between. The CDR3 is 14 residues long. Germline assignment: CDR1 LNHDA and CDR2 SQIVND (reference sequence). CDR3 residues: CASSIRGYQETQYF. CDR3 nucleotide sequence: TGTGCCAGTAGTATAAGGGGGTACCAAGAGACCCAGTACTTC.

This clonotype was found a few times. The chain uses TRBV6-2 or TRBV6-3 and TRBJ2-1; TRBD1 agrees at 7 bases. CDR3 size: 19 residues. Germline lookup yields CDR1 MNHEY and CDR2 SVGEGT. With V trimmed by 0 bases and J by 4 bases, 15 bases remained unmatched. CDR3 protein: CASSYSVSQGTTLYNEQFF. The CDR3 nucleotides are TGTGCCAGCAGTTACTCGGTCTCACAGGGGACAACATTATACAATGAGCAGTTCTTC.

V is TRBV27 and J is TRBJ1-5; no definite D call. CDR1 is MNHEY and CDR2 is SMNVEV in the germline V gene (reference sequence). The CDR3 loop spans 14 amino acids. V was trimmed by 1 base and J by 6 bases, leaving 10 bases between them. The chain's CDR3 is CASSLFGEPQPQHF. The CDR3 DNA follows: TGTGCCAGCAGTTTATTCGGGGAGCCTCAGCCCCAGCATTTT.

This clonotype appeared many times. V usage is TRBV20-1 and J usage is TRBJ2-1, with a possible D match to TRBD1 (6 bases). The V end was cut by 0 bases, the J end by 7 bases, with 16 bases between. Germline V lookup: CDR1 DFQATT, CDR2 SNEGSKA (reference sequence). The CDR3 has 15 residues. CDR3 DNA sequence: TGCAGTGCTAGAGATCTGGGCAGGGGAAGGAATGAGCAGTTCTTC. This sequence encodes CSARDLGRGRNEQFF.

The chain is built from TRBV20-1 and TRBJ1-4, with 11 bases identical to TRBD1. V was clipped by 3 bases and J by 2 bases; unmatched bases: 5. Germline V CDR1 and CDR2: DFQATT, SNEGSKA (reference sequence). The CDR3 has 16 residues. CDR3 DNA: TGCAGTGCTAGGGACAGGGGGCGCGGTACTAATGAAAAACTGTTTTTT. Amino acids: CSARDRGRGTNEKLFF.

Ten or more counts support this clonotype. This chain joins TRBV21-1 and TRBJ1-4. TRBV21-1 has pseudogene status. CDR3 length: 13 residues. The CDR3 nucleotides read TGTGCCAGCAGCAAAGTAACGAATGAAAAACTGTTTTTT. Translating it yields CASSKVTNEKLFF.

This clonotype has more than one count but fewer than ten. The V gene is TRBV6-2 or TRBV6-3, the J gene TRBJ1-6; weak D call: TRBD1 (5 bases). V lost 3 bases and J lost 10, with 19 bases in between. The CDR3 loop spans 16 amino acids. In germline, CDR1 is MNHEY, CDR2 SVGEGT. Written as DNA, the CDR3 is TGTGCCAGCAGTTATGGGACGTCCTGGGTTCGGTCACCCCTCCACTTT. Its protein product is CASSYGTSWVRSPLHF.

This clonotype was counted many times. The chain combines TRBV3-1 with TRBJ1-5; D is unclear. Trimming cost V 2 bases and J 2 bases, with 10 bases left between them. CDR3 size: 15 residues. Germline CDR1 and CDR2: LGHDT and YNNKEL (reference sequence). The CDR3 is CASSQQWSGNQPQHF. In nucleotides, the CDR3 is TGTGCCAGCAGCCAACAGTGGTCCGGCAATCAGCCCCAGCATTTT.

A few counts support this clonotype. The genes are TRBV10-3 and TRBJ2-1; TRBD2 might be the D (5 bases). The CDR3 covers 14 residues. V was trimmed by 3 bases and J by 6 bases, leaving 12 bases between them. In germline, CDR1 is ENHRY, CDR2 SYGVKD. The DNA of the CDR3 is TGTGCCATCAGTGATCCGAGGGTAGGCAATGAGCAGTTCTTC. This encodes CAISDPRVGNEQFF.

The rearrangement joins TRBV30 to TRBJ1-2, with D tentatively TRBD1 (5 bases). CDR3 size: 14 residues. The ends were cut back, 2 bases at V and 2 bases at J, with 12 bases in the middle. Germline CDR1 and CDR2: GTSNPN and SVGIG (reference sequence). The CDR3 nucleotides are TGTGCCTGGAGTCTGGGGGGATCCAACTATGGCTACACCTTC. Translating gives CAWSLGGSNYGYTF.

V gene TRBV29-1 combines with J gene TRBJ1-4; 7 bases agree with TRBD1. V trimming: 6 bases; J trimming: 8 bases; junction bases outside the gene matches: 15. The CDR3 spans 15 residues. In germline, CDR1 is SQVTM, CDR2 ANQGSEA. Here the CDR3 DNA reads TGCAGCGTCGTAGTACAGGGGAAGACCCACGAAAAACTGTTTTTT. It is translated as CSVVVQGKTHEKLFF.

This clonotype was observed many times. The DNA for the CDR3 is TGTGCCAGCAGCAAGGACAGGTGGAATGAAAAACTGTTTTTT. This translates into CASSKDRWNEKLFF. This rearrangement joins TRBV7-6 to TRBJ1-4, with 7 bases aligning to TRBD1. This CDR3 region has 14 residues. Germline CDR1 is SGHVS and CDR2 is FNYEAQ. The V and J ends lost 5 bases and 5 bases, in that order; junction bases with no gene match: 5.

The chain carries TRBV5-1 and TRBJ1-1; D possibly corresponds to TRBD1 (6 bases). Germline-derived CDR1 and CDR2 are SGHRS and YFSETQ. The CDR3 extends over 15 amino acids. The V and J ends lost 3 bases and 7 bases respectively, with 19 bases between them. The CDR3 region has the DNA TGCGCCAGCAGCTCCCAGTGGGGGGCTGCTTTTGAAGCTTTCTTT. Its translation is CASSSQWGAAFEAFF.

The V gene is TRBV20-1, the J gene TRBJ2-1, with D uncertain. The CDR3 has 15 amino acids. CDR1 and CDR2 (germline): DFQATT, SNEGSKA (reference sequence). V lost 3 bases and J lost 0, with 12 bases in between. CDR3 coding DNA: TGCAGTGCTAGGAATTGGCGACACTCCTACAATGAGCAGTTCTTC. Translation gives CSARNWRHSYNEQFF.

In this sample, this clonotype turned up many times. The rearrangement links TRBV3-1 to TRBJ2-7; unclear D gene. Per germline, CDR1 LGHDT and CDR2 YNNKEL (reference sequence). The V end lost 1 base, the J end lost 4 bases, and 8 bases lay between the germline ends. The CDR3 has 13 residues. The CDR3 reads CASSQAPLYEQYV. Written as DNA, the CDR3 is TGTGCCAGCAGCCAAGCTCCTTTATACGAGCAGTACGTC.

This clonotype was detected many times. The chain has TRBV12-3 or TRBV12-4 and TRBJ2-3; D unclear. The CDR3 extends over 11 amino acids. Trimming cost V 11 bases and J 3 bases, with 9 bases left between them. The CDR3 DNA reads as TGTGCCCCACCTGCAACAGATACGCAGTATTTT. It yields the protein CAPPATDTQYF.

This clonotype came up a few times. This chain connects TRBV4-2 to TRBJ2-2; D ambiguous. The CDR3 runs 14 residues. Germline assignment: CDR1 LGHNA and CDR2 YNFKEQ. V lost 0 bases and J 5 bases, leaving 7 bases between the germline ends. The CDR3 protein is CASSQEIGTGELFF. The CDR3 region has the DNA TGTGCCAGCAGCCAAGAGATCGGAACCGGGGAGCTGTTTTTT.

V usage is TRBV5-8 and J usage is TRBJ2-2, with 7 bases aligning to TRBD1. Germline-derived CDR1 and CDR2 are SGHTS and YDEGEE. CDR3 length: 16 residues. V gave up 4 bases and J gave up 4 bases; unmatched junction bases: 10. CDR3 region: CASSGTALVATGELFF. The CDR3 region has the DNA TGTGCCAGCAGCGGGACAGCTCTAGTAGCCACCGGGGAGCTGTTTTTT.